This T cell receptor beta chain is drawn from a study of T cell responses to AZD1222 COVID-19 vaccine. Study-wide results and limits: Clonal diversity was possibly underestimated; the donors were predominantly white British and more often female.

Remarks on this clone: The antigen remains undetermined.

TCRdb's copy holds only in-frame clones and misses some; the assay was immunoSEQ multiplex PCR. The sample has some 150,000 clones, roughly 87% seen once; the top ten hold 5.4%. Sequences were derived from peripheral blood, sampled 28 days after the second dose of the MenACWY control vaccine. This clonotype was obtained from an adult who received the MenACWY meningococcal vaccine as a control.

CDR3 sequence reads: CASSLDPVGTQYF. The CDR3 DNA follows: TGTGCCAGCAGCTTAGACCCCGTAGGGACCCAGTACTTC. This chain uses TRBV11-1 with TRBJ2-5; D not resolved. From germline, CDR1 is SGHAT and CDR2 FQDESV (reference sequence). V lost 1 base to trimming and J lost 7 bases, with 10 bases between them. CDR3 length equals 13 residues.